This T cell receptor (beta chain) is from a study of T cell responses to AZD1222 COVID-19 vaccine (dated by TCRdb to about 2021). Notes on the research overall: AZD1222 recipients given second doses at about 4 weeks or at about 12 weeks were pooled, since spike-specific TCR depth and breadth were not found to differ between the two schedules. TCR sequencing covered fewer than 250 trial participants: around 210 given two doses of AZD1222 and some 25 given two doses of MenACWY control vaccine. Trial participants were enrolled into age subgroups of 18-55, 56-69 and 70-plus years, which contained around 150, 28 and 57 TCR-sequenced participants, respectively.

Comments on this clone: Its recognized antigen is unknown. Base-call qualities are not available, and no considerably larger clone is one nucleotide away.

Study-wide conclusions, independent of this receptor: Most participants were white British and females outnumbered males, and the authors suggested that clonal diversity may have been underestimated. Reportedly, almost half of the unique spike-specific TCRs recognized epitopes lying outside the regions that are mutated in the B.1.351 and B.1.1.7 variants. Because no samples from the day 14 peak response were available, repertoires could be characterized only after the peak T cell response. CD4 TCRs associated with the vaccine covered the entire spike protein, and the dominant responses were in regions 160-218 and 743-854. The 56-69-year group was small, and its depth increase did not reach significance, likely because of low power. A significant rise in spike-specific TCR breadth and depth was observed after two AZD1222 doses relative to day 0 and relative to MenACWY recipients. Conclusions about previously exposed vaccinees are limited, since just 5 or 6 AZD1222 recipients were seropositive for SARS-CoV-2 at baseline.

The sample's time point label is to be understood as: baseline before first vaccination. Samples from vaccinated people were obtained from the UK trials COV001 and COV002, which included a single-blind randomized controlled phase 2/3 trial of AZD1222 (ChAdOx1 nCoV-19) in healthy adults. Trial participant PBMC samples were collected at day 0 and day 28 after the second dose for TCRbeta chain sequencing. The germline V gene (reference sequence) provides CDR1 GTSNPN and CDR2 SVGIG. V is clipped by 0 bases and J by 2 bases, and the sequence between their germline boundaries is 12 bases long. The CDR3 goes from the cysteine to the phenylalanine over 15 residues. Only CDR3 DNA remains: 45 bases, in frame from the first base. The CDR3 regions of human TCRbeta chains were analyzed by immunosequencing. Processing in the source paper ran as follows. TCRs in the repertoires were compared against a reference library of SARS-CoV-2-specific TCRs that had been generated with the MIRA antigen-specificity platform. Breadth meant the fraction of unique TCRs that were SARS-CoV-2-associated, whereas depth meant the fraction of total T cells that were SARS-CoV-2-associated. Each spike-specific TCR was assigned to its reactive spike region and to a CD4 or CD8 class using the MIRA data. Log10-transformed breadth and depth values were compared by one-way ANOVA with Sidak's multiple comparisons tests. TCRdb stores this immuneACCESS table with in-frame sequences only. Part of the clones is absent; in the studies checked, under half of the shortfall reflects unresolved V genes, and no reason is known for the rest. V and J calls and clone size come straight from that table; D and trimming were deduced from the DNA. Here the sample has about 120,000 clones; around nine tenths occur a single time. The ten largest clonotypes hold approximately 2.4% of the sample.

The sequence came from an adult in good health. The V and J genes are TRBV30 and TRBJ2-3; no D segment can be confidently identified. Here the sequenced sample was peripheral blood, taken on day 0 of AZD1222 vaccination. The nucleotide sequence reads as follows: TGTGCCTGGAGTGTCCAGGCTACCTCCACAGATACGCAGTATTTT. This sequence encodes CAWSVQATSTDTQYF.